The sample holds many counts of the clone carrying this TCR beta chain. Its antigen remains unknown. The data stem from a study of T cell clonality in common variable immunodeficiency. Regarding the study as a whole: Fewer deletions and N-nucleotide insertions were reportedly seen in common variable immunodeficiency TCR beta sequences.

TCRdb's table, derived via immunoSEQ multiplex PCR, lists solely in-frame clones and lacks some. The sample shows about 33,000 clones, none of them appearing just once. This sequence was found in a human donor with common variable immunodeficiency. The sample taken for sequencing was peripheral blood mononuclear cells.

The CDR3 loop is CSVEGQVSNEQYF. CDR3 bases read: TGCAGCGTTGAGGGACAGGTATCGAACGAG. V gene TRBV29-1 combines with J gene TRBJ2-7; 8 nucleotides line up with TRBD1. Read coverage stops 3 residues before the CDR3 terminus; the germline J gene supplies the remainder. The CDR3 covers 13 residues. CDR1 is SQVTM, CDR2 ANQGSEA, per germline. The trim removed 3 bases at V and 5 bases at J, leaving 6 bases unmatched.